The clone carrying this T cell receptor (beta chain) has ten or more counts. What it binds is not known. These data come from a study of T-cell memory formation after mild COVID-19. Findings and caveats of the study: The CD4+ clones that contracted clustered mainly within CM and EM, and the CD8+ clones concentrated in EMRA. The study found balanced CD4/CD8 in clones contracting day 15 to 85 and a CD4+ lean in later expanders.

Each CDR3 protein gets one entry after TCRdb re-called the 5' RACE reads with MiXCR. Here the sample spans tens of thousands of distinct CDR3 sequences, about an eighth being singletons. The clonotype comes from a man between 18 and 35 years old who had mild COVID-19 (a few samples of this study predate the infection). Cell type and time point are not known. Material: PBMCs or a T cell subset sorted from them (not recorded which).

CDR3: CSARTGGTGTGELFF. The CDR3 bases are TGCAGTGCTCGAACCGGCGGGACAGGGACCGGGGAGCTGTTTTTT. This chain links TRBV20-1 with TRBJ2-2; TRBD1 matches 9 bases. The V gene end was trimmed by 5 bases and the J gene end by 5 bases; junction bases not matched to a gene: 9. This CDR3 is 15 amino acids long. CDR1 and CDR2 from the germline V gene are DFQATT and SNEGSKA (reference sequence).